The subject of this entry is one T cell receptor beta chain. Distinct nucleotide sequences in the sample also encode this CDR3. This sample is drawn from a study of CD8+ T cells in alopecia areata. Across the whole study: A regimen of oral tofacitinib, 5 to 10 mg twice daily, was given to treated patients.

After isolation, RNA underwent reverse transcription to generate cDNA as the sequencing template. Profiled with immunoSEQ multiplex PCR; TCRdb holds only in-frame clones, not every one. The table lists 200,000 to 250,000 clones, about 64% of them singletons. The CDR3 runs to 13 residues. The ends were cut back, 0 bases at V and 2 bases at J, with 5 bases in the middle. Per germline, CDR1 SGHRS and CDR2 YFSETQ. Noted treatment: oral pan-JAK inhibitor, 5-10 mg twice daily. The material was CD4+ T cells sorted from blood, obtained at week 4, from a patient treated with tofacitinib. The TCR originated in a human donor with alopecia areata. V gene TRBV5-1 combines with J gene TRBJ2-5; D gene unclear. The CDR3 region is CASSLGRQETQYF. The DNA of the CDR3 is TGCGCCAGCAGCTTGGGCAGACAAGAGACCCAGTACTTC. The full variable domain, its missing parts supplied by reference TRBV5-1 and TRBJ2-5, is KAGVTQTPRYLIKTRGQQVTLSCSPISGHRSVSWYQQTPGQGLQFLFEYFSETQRNKGNFPGRFSGRQFSNSRSEMNVSTLELGDSALYLCASSLGRQETQYFGPGTRLLVL.